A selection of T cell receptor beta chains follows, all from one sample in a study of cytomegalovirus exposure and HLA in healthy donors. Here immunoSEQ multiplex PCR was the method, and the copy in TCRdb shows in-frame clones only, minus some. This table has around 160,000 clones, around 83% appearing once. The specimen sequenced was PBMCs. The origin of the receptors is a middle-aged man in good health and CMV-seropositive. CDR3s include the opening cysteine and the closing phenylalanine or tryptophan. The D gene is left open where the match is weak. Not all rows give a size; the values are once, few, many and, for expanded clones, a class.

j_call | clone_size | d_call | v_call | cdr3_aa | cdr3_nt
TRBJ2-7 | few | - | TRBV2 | CASTLLTYEQYF | TGTGCCAGCACCCTATTAACCTACGAGCAGTACTTC
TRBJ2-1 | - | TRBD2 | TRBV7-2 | CASSLGGIEQFF | TGTGCCAGCAGTCTCGGGGGGATCGAGCAGTTCTTC
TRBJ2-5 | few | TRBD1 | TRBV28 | CASTETGVWETQYF | TGTGCCAGCACCGAAACAGGGGTTTGGGAGACCCAGTACTTC
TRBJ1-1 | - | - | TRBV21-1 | CASSKAPFRDREIEAFF | TGTGCCAGCAGCAAAGCGCCATTCCGGGACAGGGAAATTGAAGCTTTCTTT
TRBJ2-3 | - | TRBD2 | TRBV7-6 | CASSGASGPADTQYF | TGTGCCAGCAGCGGGGCTAGCGGGCCCGCAGATACGCAGTATTTT
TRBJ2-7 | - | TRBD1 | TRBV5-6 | CASSQTGFNEQYF | TGTGCCAGCAGCCAGACAGGGTTTAACGAGCAGTACTTC
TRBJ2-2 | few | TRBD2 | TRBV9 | CASSHWDYRTGELFF | TGTGCCAGCAGTCATTGGGACTACCGCACCGGGGAGCTGTTTTTT
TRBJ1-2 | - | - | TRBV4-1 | CASSHDTKKQTTPRNYGYTF | TGCGCCAGCAGCCACGACACAAAGAAACAGACAACGCCCAGGAACTATGGCTACACCTTC
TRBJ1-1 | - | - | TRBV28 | CASSFLGGTEAFF | TGTGCCAGCAGTTTTTTGGGGGGCACTGAAGCTTTCTTT
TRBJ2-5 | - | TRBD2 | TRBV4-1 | CASSQGTSGLAGGRGTQYF | TGCGCCAGCAGCCAAGGAACTTCTGGGCTAGCGGGGGGGAGGGGGACCCAGTACTTC
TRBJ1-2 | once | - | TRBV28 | CAIRKQTGSNYGYTF | TGTGCCATCCGAAAACAAACAGGGTCTAACTATGGCTACACCTTC
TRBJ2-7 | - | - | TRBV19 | CASSSGAYEQYF | TGTGCCAGTAGTTCCGGAGCCTACGAGCAGTACTTC
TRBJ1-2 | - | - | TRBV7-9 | CASSLPPDTYGYTF | TGTGCCAGCAGCTTACCTCCGGACACCTATGGCTACACCTTC
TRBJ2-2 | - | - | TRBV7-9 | CASSLGDTNTGELFF | TGTGCCAGCAGCTTAGGGGACACAAACACCGGGGAGCTGTTTTTT
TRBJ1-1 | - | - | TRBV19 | CASSIGQGLNTEAFF | TGTGCCAGTAGTATCGGGCAGGGGTTGAACACTGAAGCTTTCTTT
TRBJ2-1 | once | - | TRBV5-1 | CASSLSDIDYNEQFF | TGCGCCAGCAGCTTGTCCGATATAGACTACAATGAGCAGTTCTTC
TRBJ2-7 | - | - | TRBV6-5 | CASSRTVSYEQYF | TGTGCCAGCAGCCGGACAGTTTCCTACGAGCAGTACTTC
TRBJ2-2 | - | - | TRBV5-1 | CASSLDWSTGELFF | TGCGCCAGCAGCTTGGATTGGAGCACCGGGGAGCTGTTTTTT
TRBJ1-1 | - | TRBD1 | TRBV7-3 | CAGSPQGAGNTEAFF | TGTGCCGGCAGCCCACAGGGGGCGGGGAACACTGAAGCTTTCTTT
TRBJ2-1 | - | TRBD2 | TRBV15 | CATSGLAGTLYNEQFF | TGTGCCACCAGCGGCCTAGCGGGTACACTTTACAATGAGCAGTTCTTC
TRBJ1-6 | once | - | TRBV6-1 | CASSQLWGWNSPLHF | TGTGCCAGCAGTCAACTATGGGGCTGGAATTCACCCCTCCACTTT
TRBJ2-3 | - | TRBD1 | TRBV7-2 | CASSFRQGADTQYF | TGTGCCAGCAGCTTTCGTCAGGGGGCAGATACGCAGTATTTT
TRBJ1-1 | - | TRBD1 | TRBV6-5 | CASTPPGTGTTEAFF | TGTGCCAGCACCCCACCCGGGACAGGGACCACTGAAGCTTTCTTT
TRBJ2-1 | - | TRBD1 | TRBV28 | CASSLGDRGRQFF | TGTGCCAGCAGTCTCGGGGACAGGGGAAGGCAGTTCTTC
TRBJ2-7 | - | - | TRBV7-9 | CASSFDSAFYEQYF | TGTGCCAGCAGCTTCGACAGCGCCTTCTACGAGCAGTACTTC
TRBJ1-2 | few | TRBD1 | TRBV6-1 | CASTGGQGYTF | TGTGCCAGCACAGGGGGTCAGGGCTACACCTTC
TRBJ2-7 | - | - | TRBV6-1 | CASSEGWSYEWEQYF | TGTGCCAGCAGTGAAGGTTGGTCCTACGAGTGGGAGCAGTACTTC
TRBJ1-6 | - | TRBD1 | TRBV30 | CAWRARPGGSYNSPLHF | TGTGCCTGGAGGGCCCGCCCAGGGGGCTCCTATAATTCACCCCTCCACTTT
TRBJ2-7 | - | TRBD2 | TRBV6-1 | CASRVAGGYEQYF | TGTGCCAGCAGGGTAGCGGGAGGGTACGAGCAGTACTTC
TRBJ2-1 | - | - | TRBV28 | CASSFGTYNEQFF | TGTGCCAGCAGTTTTGGCACCTACAATGAGCAGTTCTTC
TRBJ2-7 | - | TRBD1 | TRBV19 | CASSAGTGFYEQYF | TGTGCCAGTAGCGCCGGGACAGGGTTTTACGAGCAGTACTTC
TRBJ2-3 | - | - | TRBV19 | CASSISLSTDTQYF | TGTGCCAGTAGTATATCTCTAAGCACAGATACGCAGTATTTT